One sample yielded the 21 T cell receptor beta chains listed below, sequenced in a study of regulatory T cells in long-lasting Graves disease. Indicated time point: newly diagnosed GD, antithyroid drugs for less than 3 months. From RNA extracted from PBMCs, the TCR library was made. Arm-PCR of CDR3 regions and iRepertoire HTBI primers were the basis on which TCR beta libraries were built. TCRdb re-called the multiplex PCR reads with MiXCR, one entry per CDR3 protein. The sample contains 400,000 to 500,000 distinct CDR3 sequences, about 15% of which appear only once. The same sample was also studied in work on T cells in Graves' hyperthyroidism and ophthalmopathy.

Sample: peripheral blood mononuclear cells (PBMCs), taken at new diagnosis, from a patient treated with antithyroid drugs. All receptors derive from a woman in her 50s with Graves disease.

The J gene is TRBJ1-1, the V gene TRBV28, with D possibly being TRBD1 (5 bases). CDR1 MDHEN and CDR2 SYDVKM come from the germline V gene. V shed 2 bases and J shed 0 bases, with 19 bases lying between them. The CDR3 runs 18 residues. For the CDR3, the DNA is TGTGCCAGCAGTTTAAGAACCGGGGCAGGGAGGGTGAACACTGAAGCTTTCTTT. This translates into CASSLRTGAGRVNTEAFF. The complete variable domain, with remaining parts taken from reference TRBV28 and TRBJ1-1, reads DVKVTQSSRYLVKRTGEKVFLECVQDMDHENMFWYRQDPGLGLRLIYFSYDVKMKEKGDIPEGYSVSREKKERFSLILESASTNQTSMYLCASSLRTGAGRVNTEAFFGQGTRLTVV.

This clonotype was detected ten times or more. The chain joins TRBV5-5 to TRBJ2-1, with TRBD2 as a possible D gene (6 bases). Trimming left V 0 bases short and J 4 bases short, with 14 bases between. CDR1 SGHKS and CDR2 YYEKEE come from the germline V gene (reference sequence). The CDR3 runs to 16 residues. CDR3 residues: CASSLGRGGTYNEQFF. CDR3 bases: TGTGCCAGCAGCTTGGGGCGTGGAGGGACTTACAATGAGCAGTTCTTC.

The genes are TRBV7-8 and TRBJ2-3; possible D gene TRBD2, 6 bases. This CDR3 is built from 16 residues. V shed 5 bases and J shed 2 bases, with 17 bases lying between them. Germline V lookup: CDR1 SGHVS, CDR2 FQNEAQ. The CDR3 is CASSQPPGLTTDTQYF. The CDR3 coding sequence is TGTGCCAGCAGCCAGCCTCCGGGACTTACCACAGATACGCAGTATTTT.

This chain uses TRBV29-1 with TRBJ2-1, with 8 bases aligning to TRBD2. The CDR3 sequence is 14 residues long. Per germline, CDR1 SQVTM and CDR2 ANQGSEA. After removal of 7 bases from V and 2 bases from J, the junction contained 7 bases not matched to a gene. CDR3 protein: CSAPATSAYNEQFF. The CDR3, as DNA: TGCAGCGCTCCAGCGACTAGCGCCTACAATGAGCAGTTCTTC.

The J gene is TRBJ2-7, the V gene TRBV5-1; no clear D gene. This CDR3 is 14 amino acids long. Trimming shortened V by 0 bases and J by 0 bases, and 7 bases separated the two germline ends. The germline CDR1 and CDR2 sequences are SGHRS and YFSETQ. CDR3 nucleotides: TGCGCCAGCAGCTTGGAAGTCCCCTCCTACGAGCAGTACTTC. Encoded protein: CASSLEVPSYEQYF.

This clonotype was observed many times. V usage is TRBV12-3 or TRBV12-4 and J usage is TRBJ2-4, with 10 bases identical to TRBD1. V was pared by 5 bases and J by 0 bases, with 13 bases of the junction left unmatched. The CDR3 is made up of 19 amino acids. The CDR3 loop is CASSQRQGALLIAKNIQYF. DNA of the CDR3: TGTGCCAGCAGTCAAAGACAGGGGGCGTTATTAATAGCCAAAAACATTCAGTACTTC.

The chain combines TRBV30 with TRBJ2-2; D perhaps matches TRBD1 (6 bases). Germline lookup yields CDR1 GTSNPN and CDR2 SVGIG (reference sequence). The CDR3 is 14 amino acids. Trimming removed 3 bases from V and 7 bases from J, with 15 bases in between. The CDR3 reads CAWSRDTGSGELFF. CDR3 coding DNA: TGTGCCTGGAGCCGGGACACAGGTAGCGGGGAGCTGTTTTTT. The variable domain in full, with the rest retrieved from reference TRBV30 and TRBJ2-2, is SQTIHQWPATLVQPVGSPLSLECTVEGTSNPNLYWYRQAAGRGLQLLFYSVGIGQISSEVPQNLSASRPQDRQFILSSKKLLLSDSGFYLCAWSRDTGSGELFFGEGSRLTVL.

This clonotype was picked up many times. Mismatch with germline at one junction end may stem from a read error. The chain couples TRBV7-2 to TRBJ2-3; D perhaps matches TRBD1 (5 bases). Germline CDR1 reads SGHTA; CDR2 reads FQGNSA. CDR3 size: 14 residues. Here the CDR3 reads CASSLPDSRDTQYF. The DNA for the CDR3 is TGTGCCAGCAGCCTCCCAGACAGCAGAGATACGCAGTATTTT.

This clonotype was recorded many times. In DNA, the CDR3 is TGTGCCAGCACCCTGACCAACACAGATACGCAGTATTTT. Protein: CASTLTNTDTQYF. This sequence joins TRBV12-3 or TRBV12-4 and TRBJ2-3; the D is unclear. The CDR3 loop spans 13 amino acids. V lost 7 bases and J 2 bases, leaving 10 bases between the germline ends.

The DNA for the CDR3 is TGCAGTGCTAGAGATTACACCCTAGCGGGAGGGCCCGAGACCCAGTACTTC. As protein: CSARDYTLAGGPETQYF. The chain has TRBV20-1 and TRBJ2-5, with TRBD2 matching over 12 bases. This CDR3 is built from 17 residues. Germline trimming cut 0 bases from V and 5 bases from J; bases unmatched to any gene: 10. Germline lookup yields CDR1 DFQATT and CDR2 SNEGSKA (reference sequence).

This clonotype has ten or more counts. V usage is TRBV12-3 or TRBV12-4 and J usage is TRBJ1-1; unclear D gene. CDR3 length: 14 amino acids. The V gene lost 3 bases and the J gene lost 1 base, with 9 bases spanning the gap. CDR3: CASSFGVENTEAFF. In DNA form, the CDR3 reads TGTGCCAGCAGTTTTGGGGTTGAGAACACTGAAGCTTTCTTT.

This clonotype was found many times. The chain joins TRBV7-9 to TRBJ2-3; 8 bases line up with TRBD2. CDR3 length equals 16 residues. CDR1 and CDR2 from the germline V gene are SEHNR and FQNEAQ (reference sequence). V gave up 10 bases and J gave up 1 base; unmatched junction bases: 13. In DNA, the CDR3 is TGTGCCATCGTGACCCTGAGCGGGAGAGGCACAGATACGCAGTATTTT. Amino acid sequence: CAIVTLSGRGTDTQYF. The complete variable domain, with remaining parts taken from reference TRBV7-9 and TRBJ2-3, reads DTGVSQNPRHKITKRGQNVTFRCDPISEHNRLYWYRQTLGQGPEFLTYFQNEAQLEKSRLLSDRFSAERPKGSFSTLEIQRTEQGDSAMYLCAIVTLSGRGTDTQYFGPGTRLTVL.

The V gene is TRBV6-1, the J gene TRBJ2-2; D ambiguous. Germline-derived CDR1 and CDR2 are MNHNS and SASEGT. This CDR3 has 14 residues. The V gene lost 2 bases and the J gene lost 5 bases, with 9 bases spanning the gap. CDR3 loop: CASSEFIGTGELFF. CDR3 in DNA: TGTGCCAGCAGTGAATTCATCGGTACCGGGGAGCTGTTTTTT.

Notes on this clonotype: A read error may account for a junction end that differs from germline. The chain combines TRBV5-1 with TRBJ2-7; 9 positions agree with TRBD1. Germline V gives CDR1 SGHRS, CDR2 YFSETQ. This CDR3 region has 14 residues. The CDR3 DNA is TGCGCCAGCACCTTGGGACAGGGTGAGTACGAGCAGTACTTC. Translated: CASTLGQGEYEQYF. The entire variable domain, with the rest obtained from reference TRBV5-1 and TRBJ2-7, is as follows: KAGVTQTPRYLIKTRGQQVTLSCSPISGHRSVSWYQQTPGQGLQFLFEYFSETQRNKGNFPGRFSGRQFSNSRSEMNVSTLELGDSALYLCASTLGQGEYEQYFGPGTRLTVT.

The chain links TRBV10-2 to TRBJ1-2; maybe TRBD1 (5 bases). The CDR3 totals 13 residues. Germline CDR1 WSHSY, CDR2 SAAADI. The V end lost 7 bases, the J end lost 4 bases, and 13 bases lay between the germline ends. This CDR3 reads CASTPGGSYGYTF. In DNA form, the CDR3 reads TGCGCCAGCACCCCCGGGGGTAGCTATGGCTACACCTTC.

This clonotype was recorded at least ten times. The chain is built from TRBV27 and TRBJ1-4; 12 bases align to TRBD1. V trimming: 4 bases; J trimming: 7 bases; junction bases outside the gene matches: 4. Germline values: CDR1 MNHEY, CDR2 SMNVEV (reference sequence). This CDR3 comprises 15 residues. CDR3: CASSSPGQGAEKLFF. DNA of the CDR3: TGTGCCAGCAGTTCTCCGGGACAGGGGGCTGAAAAACTGTTTTTT.

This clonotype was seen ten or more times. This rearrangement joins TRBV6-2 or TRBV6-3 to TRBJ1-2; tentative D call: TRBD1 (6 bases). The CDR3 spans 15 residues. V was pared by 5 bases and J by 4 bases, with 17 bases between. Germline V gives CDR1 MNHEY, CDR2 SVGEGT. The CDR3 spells CASSAYRDGIYGYTF. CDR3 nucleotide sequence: TGTGCCAGCAGTGCTTACAGGGACGGTATCTATGGCTACACCTTC.

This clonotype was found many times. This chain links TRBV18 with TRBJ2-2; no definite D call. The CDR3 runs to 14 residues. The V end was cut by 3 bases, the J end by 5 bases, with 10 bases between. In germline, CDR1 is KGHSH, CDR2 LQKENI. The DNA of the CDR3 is TGTGCCAGCTCACCCCAGGAAGGGACCGGGGAGCTGTTTTTT. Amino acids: CASSPQEGTGELFF.

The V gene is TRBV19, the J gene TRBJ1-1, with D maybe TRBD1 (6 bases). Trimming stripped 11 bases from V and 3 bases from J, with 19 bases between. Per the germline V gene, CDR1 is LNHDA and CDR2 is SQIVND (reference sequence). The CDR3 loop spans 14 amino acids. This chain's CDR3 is CAAKRGPVDTEAFF. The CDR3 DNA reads TGTGCCGCTAAACGGGGGCCTGTGGACACTGAAGCTTTCTTT. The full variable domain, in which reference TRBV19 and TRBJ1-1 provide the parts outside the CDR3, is DGGITQSPKYLFRKEGQNVTLSCEQNLNHDAMYWYRQDPGQGLRLIYYSQIVNDFQKGDIAEGYSVSREKKESFPLTVTSAQKNPTAFYLCAAKRGPVDTEAFFGQGTRLTVV.

The CDR3 is CASSVYRGEKLFF. The CDR3 DNA is TGTGCCAGCAGCGTATACAGGGGTGAAAAACTGTTTTTT. This chain uses TRBV2 with TRBJ1-4; TRBD1 agrees at 7 bases. This CDR3 is 13 amino acids long. The germline V gene has CDR1 SNHLY and CDR2 FYNNEI. With 6 bases clipped from V and 7 bases from J, the junction kept 5 bases outside the gene matches.

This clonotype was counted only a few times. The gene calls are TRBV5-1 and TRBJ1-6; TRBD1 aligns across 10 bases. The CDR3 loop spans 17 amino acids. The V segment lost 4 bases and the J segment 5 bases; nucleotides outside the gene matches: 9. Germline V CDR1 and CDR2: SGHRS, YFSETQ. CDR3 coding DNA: TGCGCCAGCAGCCCAACCGCCGGGACAGGGGATAATTCACCCCTCCACTTT. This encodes CASSPTAGTGDNSPLHF.